The text below deals with one TCR beta chain. Participants were aged about 18 to 100 years from some 24 US areas. Each participant's cohort was designated according to participant-reported clinical history. Each recovered donor of Cohort 3 presented with two negative PCRs, clearance, or symptom resolution. This entry is derived from a study of blood T cell repertoires in COVID-19. In the study overall: Researchers got acute and convalescent COVID-19 samples from the United States, Italy and Spain.

Sequenced by immunoSEQ multiplex PCR; TCRdb stores in-frame clones only, minus some. The repertoire includes 310,000 or so clones, 70% to 90% of them detected once, and approximately 5% sits in the top ten. Germline V gives CDR1 SGHTA, CDR2 FQGNSA. V was trimmed by 5 bases and J by 2 bases, leaving 13 bases between them. CDR3 length: 15 residues. The clonotype originates from a woman in her twenties or thirties who had recovered from COVID-19. This chain links TRBV7-2 with TRBJ1-5, with D maybe TRBD1 (5 bases). Sequencing was carried out using PBMCs or T cells enriched from blood (not recorded which). The CDR3 spells CASSPRGWGNQPQHF. DNA of the CDR3: TGTGCCAGCAGCCCCCGGGGGTGGGGCAATCAGCCCCAGCATTTT.